Described below is a single T cell receptor (beta chain) sequence and its context. As originally analysed: It was from reference gene primer amplification that nucleated cell counts were estimated. The table came from immunoSEQ multiplex PCR; TCRdb's copy has only in-frame clones and leaves some out. V and J calls and clone size come straight from that table; D and trimming were deduced from the DNA. The sample shows 40,000 to 50,000 clones, about 85% of them seen only once. Germline V lookup: CDR1 SQVTM, CDR2 ANQGSEA. The CDR3 has 15 residues. Trimming took 8 bases from V and 4 from J; bases not matched to a gene: 12. These data are taken from a study of blood T cell repertoires in COVID-19. Study details: COVID-19 samples, acute and convalescent, were from the United States, Italy and Spain. The cDNA or gDNA used as material had been derived from T cells, B-cell-depleted T cells, or PBMCs.

V gene TRBV29-1 combines with J gene TRBJ2-3; 10 bases line up with TRBD2. This TCR came from a human donor in a cohort sampled during active COVID-19. Sequenced material: peripheral blood. The CDR3 is CSIKRGGRISDTQYF. The CDR3 DNA follows: TGCAGCATAAAGCGGGGGGGCCGAATTTCAGATACGCAGTATTTT.